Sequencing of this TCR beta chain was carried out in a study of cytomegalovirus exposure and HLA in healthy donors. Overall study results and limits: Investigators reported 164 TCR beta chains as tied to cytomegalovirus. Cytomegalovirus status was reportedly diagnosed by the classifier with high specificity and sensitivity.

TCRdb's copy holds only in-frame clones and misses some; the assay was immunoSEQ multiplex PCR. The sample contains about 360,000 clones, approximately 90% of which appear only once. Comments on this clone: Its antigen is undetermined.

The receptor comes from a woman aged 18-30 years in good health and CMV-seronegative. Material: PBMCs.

Written as DNA, the CDR3 is TGTGCCAGCAGCTTAGCGGGAGGGCCCCTCCCCACAGATACGCAGTATTTT. It is translated as CASSLAGGPLPTDTQYF. The chain is built from TRBV11-2 and TRBJ2-3; 8 nucleotides align to TRBD2. V shed 1 base, J shed 2 bases, and the junction held 8 bases outside the gene matches. The CDR3 length is 17 residues. CDR1 is SGHAT and CDR2 is FQNNGV in the germline V gene.